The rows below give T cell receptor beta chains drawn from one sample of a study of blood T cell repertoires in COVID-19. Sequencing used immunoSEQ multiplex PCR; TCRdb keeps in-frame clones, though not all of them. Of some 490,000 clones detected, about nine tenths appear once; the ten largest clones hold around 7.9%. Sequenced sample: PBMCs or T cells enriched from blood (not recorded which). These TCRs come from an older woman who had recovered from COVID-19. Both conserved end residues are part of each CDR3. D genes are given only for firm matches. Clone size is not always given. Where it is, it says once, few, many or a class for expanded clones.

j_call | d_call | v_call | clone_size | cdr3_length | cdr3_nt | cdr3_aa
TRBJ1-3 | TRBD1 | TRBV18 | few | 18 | TGTGCCAGCTCCGGACAGGGCGGGAGCTTTCTCTCTGGAAACACCATATATTTT | CASSGQGGSFLSGNTIYF
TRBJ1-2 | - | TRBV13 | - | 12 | TGTGCCAGCAGCCCCCGACAGAACGCCCACACCTTC | CASSPRQNAHTF
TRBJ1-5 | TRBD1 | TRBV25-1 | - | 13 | TGTGCCAGCAGTGGGGGACAGGGTCAGCCCCAGCATTTT | CASSGGQGQPQHF
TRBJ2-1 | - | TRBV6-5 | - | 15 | TGTGCCAGCAGTTACTCGCGGTCAGGGATGAATGAGCAGTTCTTC | CASSYSRSGMNEQFF
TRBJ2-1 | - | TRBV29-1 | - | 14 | TGCAGCGTTGAAGAAAGACAGAAATACAATGAGCAGTTCTTC | CSVEERQKYNEQFF
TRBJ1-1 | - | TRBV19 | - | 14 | TGTGCCAGTAGTATAGCGAGGAGGAGCACTGAAGCTTTCTTT | CASSIARRSTEAFF
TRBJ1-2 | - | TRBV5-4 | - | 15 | TGTGCCAGCAGCTCCCAATCACGGGCCAGCGGGGGCTACACCTTC | CASSSQSRASGGYTF
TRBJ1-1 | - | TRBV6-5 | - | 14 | TGTGCCAGCAGCTGGGACGGGAGAGGCACTGAAGCTTTCTTT | CASSWDGRGTEAFF
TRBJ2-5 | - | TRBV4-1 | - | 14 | TGCGCCAGCAGCCAAAGGGAGGCAGGAGAGACCCAGTACTTC | CASSQREAGETQYF
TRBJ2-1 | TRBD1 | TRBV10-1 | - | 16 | TGCGCCAGCAGTCCCCGGACAGGCCATTCCTACAATGAGCAGTTCTTC | CASSPRTGHSYNEQFF
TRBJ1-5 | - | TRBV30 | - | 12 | TGTGCCTGGAACTCAGGGAACCAGCCCCAGCATTTT | CAWNSGNQPQHF
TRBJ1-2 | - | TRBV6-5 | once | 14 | TGTGCCACGACAGGCTACATTCTAAACTATGGCTACACCTTC | CATTGYILNYGYTF
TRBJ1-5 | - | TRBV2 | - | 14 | TGTGCCAGCAGTGAAGAGGGGACTGGACAGCCCCAGCATTTT | CASSEEGTGQPQHF
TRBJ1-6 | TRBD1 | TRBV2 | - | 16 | TGTGCCACACGGGACAGGGGCTTTAACTATAATTCACCCCTCCACTTT | CATRDRGFNYNSPLHF
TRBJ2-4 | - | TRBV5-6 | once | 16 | TGTGCCAGCAGCTTGGTTAGGGAGTACGGCAAAAACATTCAGTACTTC | CASSLVREYGKNIQYF
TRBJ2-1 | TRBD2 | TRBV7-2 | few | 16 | TGTGCCAGCAGCTTCGGACTAGCGGGGGGGTTCTCCCCAACGTTCTTC | CASSFGLAGGFSPTFF
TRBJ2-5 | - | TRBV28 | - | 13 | TGTGCCAGCAGTTTAGGACAGAAAGAGACCCAGTACTTC | CASSLGQKETQYF
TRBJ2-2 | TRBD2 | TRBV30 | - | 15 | TGTGCCTGCCTCCCGGGACTAGCGGGGTCCGGGGAGCTGTTTTTT | CACLPGLAGSGELFF
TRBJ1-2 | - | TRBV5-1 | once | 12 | TGCGCCAGCAGCTTGCGGGATTATGGCTACACCTTC | CASSLRDYGYTF
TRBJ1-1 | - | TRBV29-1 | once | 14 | TGCAGCGTTACGCTGGGGGGAAGTAACACTGAAGCTTTCTTT | CSVTLGGSNTEAFF
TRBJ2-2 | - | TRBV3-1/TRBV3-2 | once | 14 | TGTGCCAGCAGCCAAGATCCCCGCACCGGGGAGCTGTTTTTT | CASSQDPRTGELFF
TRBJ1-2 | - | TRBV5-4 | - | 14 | TGTGCCAGCCACCCTGGGCCGACGGACTATGGCTACACCTTC | CASHPGPTDYGYTF
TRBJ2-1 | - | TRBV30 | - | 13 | TGTGCCTGGAGTGTGATTGCGGGCAATGAGCAGTTCTTC | CAWSVIAGNEQFF
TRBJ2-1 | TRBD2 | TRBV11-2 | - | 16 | TGTGCCAGCAGCTTACCCGGGACTAGCGCGGCCAATGAGCAGTTCTTC | CASSLPGTSAANEQFF
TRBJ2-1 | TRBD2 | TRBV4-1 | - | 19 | TGCGCCAGCAGCCAAGATACCAGCGGGGGGGCGGGGTCCTACAATGAGCAGTTCTTC | CASSQDTSGGAGSYNEQFF
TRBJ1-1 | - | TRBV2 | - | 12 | TGTGCCAGCATTCTCGACAGCACTGAAGCTTTCTTT | CASILDSTEAFF
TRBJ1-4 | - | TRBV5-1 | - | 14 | TGCGCCAGCAGCTTGCAGGGAACGGAGGAAAAACTGTTTTTT | CASSLQGTEEKLFF
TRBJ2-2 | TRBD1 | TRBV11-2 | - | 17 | TGTGCCAGCAGCGAGACAGGGCGGAAGGTTGGCACCGGGGAGCTGTTTTTT | CASSETGRKVGTGELFF
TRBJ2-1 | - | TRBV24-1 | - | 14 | TGTGCCACCAGTGTAGGGGTCTCCTACAATGAGCAGTTCTTC | CATSVGVSYNEQFF
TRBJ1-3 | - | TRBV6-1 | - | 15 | TGTGCCAGCAGTGAAAGCAGGGTCCGTGGAAACACCATATATTTT | CASSESRVRGNTIYF
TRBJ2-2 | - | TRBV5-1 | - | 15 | TGCGCCAGCAGCCTGCCGACGGGAAACACCGGGGAGCTGTTTTTT | CASSLPTGNTGELFF
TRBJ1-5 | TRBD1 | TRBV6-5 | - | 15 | TGTGCCAGCAGTACTTGGGACAGGGGGGATCAGCCCCAGCATTTT | CASSTWDRGDQPQHF